One sample yielded the 32 T cell receptor beta chains listed below, sequenced in a study of CD8 T cells in ankylosing spondylitis. TCRdb redid the calling of the 5' RACE reads with MiXCR, one entry per CDR3 protein. The table records some 250,000 distinct CDR3 sequences, 9.5% to 12% of them present only once. What was sequenced was blood, either unsorted or a sorted T cell fraction (not recorded which). These TCRs come from a male donor with ankylosing spondylitis or in good health (not recorded which).

This clonotype appeared a few times. The chain carries TRBV3-1 and TRBJ1-1; D is undetermined. Trimming left V 1 base short and J 0 bases short, with 12 bases between. Germline CDR1 LGHDT, CDR2 YNNKEL (reference sequence). The CDR3 covers 16 residues. The CDR3 spells CASSQGAGVMNTEAFF. As DNA, the CDR3 is TGTGCCAGCAGCCAAGGGGCCGGAGTCATGAACACTGAAGCTTTCTTT.

This clonotype came up a few times. J is TRBJ2-1 and V is TRBV5-1; 8 nucleotides line up with TRBD1. CDR3 length equals 16 residues. V lost 4 bases to trimming and J lost 8 bases; unmatched junction nucleotides: 14. Germline loops: CDR1 SGHRS, CDR2 YFSETQ. The CDR3: CASSTGRTGPVDEQFF. The DNA of the CDR3 is TGCGCCAGCAGCACCGGCAGGACAGGGCCAGTAGATGAGCAGTTCTTC.

This clonotype was seen a handful of times. The genes are TRBV5-1 and TRBJ2-5; a weak D match, TRBD1 (6 bases). The germline V and J ends were trimmed by 4 bases and 7 bases, with 29 bases remaining between them. The CDR3 spans 18 residues. The V gene's germline CDR1 is SGHRS and CDR2 YFSETQ. CDR3 sequence: CASSNLGLRDTRSGTQYF. The CDR3 DNA reads as TGCGCCAGCAGCAACCTGGGGCTACGGGACACCCGTTCGGGGACCCAGTACTTC.

This clonotype has ten or more counts. The chain uses TRBV12-3 or TRBV12-4 and TRBJ2-1; 11 nucleotides match TRBD1. The CDR3 totals 15 residues. V lost 6 bases, J lost 6 bases, and 7 bases stayed unmatched. The CDR3 DNA reads TGTGCCAGCAGGCCCGGACAGGGGGCGGTCAATGAGCAGTTCTTC. Encoded protein: CASRPGQGAVNEQFF.

Many counts were recorded for this clonotype. The CDR3 loop reads CASSYSGSGSHEQYF. In DNA form, the CDR3 reads TGTGCCAGCAGTTACTCGGGTAGCGGGAGCCACGAGCAGTACTTC. The V gene is TRBV6-2 or TRBV6-3, the J gene TRBJ2-7, with 9 bases aligning to TRBD2. The germline gives CDR1 MNHEY, CDR2 SVGEGT. The CDR3 loop spans 15 amino acids. The V segment lost 0 bases and the J segment 5 bases; nucleotides outside the gene matches: 5.

This clonotype was picked up a small number of times. CDR3 in DNA: TGCAGTGCTAGAGGACCGACAGGGGCGAACGGGGAGCTGTTTTTT. Protein product: CSARGPTGANGELFF. This rearrangement joins TRBV20-1 to TRBJ2-2, with 8 nucleotides matching TRBD1. The germline gives CDR1 DFQATT, CDR2 SNEGSKA (reference sequence). Trimming at V came to 1 base and at J to 7 bases, leaving 8 bases not matched to a gene. This CDR3 region has 15 residues.

The rearrangement links TRBV27 to TRBJ1-1; D not certain. Trimming removed 6 bases at V and 7 bases at J, with 12 bases between. This CDR3 comprises 12 residues. The germline V gene encodes CDR1 MNHEY and CDR2 SMNVEV (reference sequence). The CDR3 nucleotides read TGTGCCAGCAGACCACCTGCGGGTGAAGCTTTCTTT. Translating gives CASRPPAGEAFF.

This chain links TRBV7-8 with TRBJ2-5; a possible D gene is TRBD1 (6 bases). V was shortened by 6 bases and J by 5 bases, with 13 bases between the two germline ends. This CDR3 is 13 amino acids long. The germline V gene encodes CDR1 SGHVS and CDR2 FQNEAQ. CDR3 sequence: CASSYTGMETQYF. In nucleotides, the CDR3 is TGTGCCAGCAGTTATACAGGGATGGAGACCCAGTACTTC.

At least ten counts were recorded for this clonotype. This chain connects TRBV7-6 to TRBJ2-1; tentatively, D is TRBD1 or TRBD2 (6 bases each). The CDR3 is 15 amino acids. Trimming took off 5 bases at V and 0 bases at J, with 11 bases between the two ends. The germline V gene has CDR1 SGHVS and CDR2 FNYEAQ. The CDR3: CASSRGGTSYNEQFF. The CDR3 region has the DNA TGTGCCAGCAGCCGAGGGGGGACCTCCTACAATGAGCAGTTCTTC. The whole variable domain, remainder taken from reference TRBV7-6 and TRBJ2-1, is GAGVSQSPRYKVTKRGQDVALRCDPISGHVSLYWYRQALGQGPEFLTYFNYEAQQDKSGLPNDRFSAERPEGSISTLTIQRTEQRDSAMYRCASSRGGTSYNEQFFGPGTRLTVL.

This clonotype was seen ten or more times. This chain uses TRBV20-1 with TRBJ1-5; D unclear. Between the trimmed V and J ends, which lost 0 bases and 2 bases, there was a span of 11 bases. Germline assignment: CDR1 DFQATT and CDR2 SNEGSKA (reference sequence). The CDR3 totals 15 residues. The CDR3: CSAREGIWGNQPQHF. As DNA, the CDR3 is TGCAGTGCTAGAGAGGGAATATGGGGCAATCAGCCCCAGCATTTT.

This clonotype turned up a few times. This chain joins TRBV19 and TRBJ1-5, with 10 bases lining up with TRBD1. Germline V CDR1 and CDR2: LNHDA, SQIVND (reference sequence). There are 17 residues in the CDR3. Germline trimming cut 0 bases from V and 4 bases from J; bases unmatched to any gene: 6. CDR3 sequence: CASSIDIRDRGNQPQHF. Written as DNA, the CDR3 is TGTGCCAGTAGTATAGATATAAGGGACAGGGGAAATCAGCCCCAGCATTTT.

This clonotype has only a few counts. The junction differs from germline at one of its ends, possibly a read error. The chain combines TRBV20-1 with TRBJ2-7; 12 nucleotides line up with TRBD2. The CDR3 covers 16 residues. CDR1 is DFQATT, CDR2 SNEGSKA, per germline (reference sequence). The CDR3: CCASSGTSGQSYEQYF. The CDR3 nucleotides are TGCTGTGCTAGTTCCGGGACTAGCGGGCAATCCTACGAGCAGTACTTC.

This clonotype came up a few times. The chain links TRBV5-5 to TRBJ2-6; D gene uncertain. CDR1 and CDR2 from the germline V gene are SGHKS and YYEKEE (reference sequence). Trimming left V 0 bases short and J 1 base short, with 14 bases between. This CDR3 is built from 18 residues. CDR3 residues: CASSLVVFEFSGANVLTF. CDR3 sequence (DNA): TGTGCCAGCAGCTTGGTCGTTTTCGAGTTTTCTGGGGCCAACGTCCTGACTTTC.

This clonotype was seen ten or more times. The chain links TRBV4-2 to TRBJ2-7; TRBD2 matches 8 bases. V trimming: 3 bases; J trimming: 2 bases; junction bases outside the gene matches: 3. The CDR3 length is 14 residues. Germline loops: CDR1 LGHNA, CDR2 YNFKEQ. In DNA form, the CDR3 reads TGTGCCAGCAGCCAGAGCGGGAGACCCTACGAGCAGTACTTC. This encodes CASSQSGRPYEQYF.

This clonotype appeared many times. V is TRBV10-2 and J is TRBJ2-1, with a weak D call TRBD2 (6 bases). The CDR3 runs 11 residues. V lost 6 bases and J lost 6, with 6 bases in between. Per germline, CDR1 WSHSY and CDR2 SAAADI. The chain's CDR3 is CASRRGNEQFF. The CDR3 coding sequence is TGCGCCAGCAGGCGGGGCAATGAGCAGTTCTTC.

This clonotype was counted a few times. CDR3 amino acids: CASSPTGRYGYTF. The CDR3 DNA follows: TGTGCCAGTAGCCCGACAGGACGCTATGGCTACACCTTC. This sequence joins TRBV19 and TRBJ1-2; maybe TRBD1 (6 bases). The V and J ends lost 6 bases and 4 bases respectively, with 12 bases between them. This CDR3 is built from 13 residues. In germline, CDR1 is LNHDA, CDR2 SQIVND (reference sequence).

In its sample, this clonotype was seen many times. The J gene is TRBJ2-3, the V gene TRBV5-1; 9 nucleotides match TRBD2. After removal of 3 bases from V and 5 bases from J, the junction contained 16 bases not matched to a gene. CDR3 length: 18 amino acids. CDR1 and CDR2 (germline): SGHRS, YFSETQ. CDR3 sequence reads: CASSSFINSGSKEDTQYF. The CDR3 DNA reads TGCGCCAGCAGCTCATTCATAAATAGCGGGAGTAAGGAAGATACGCAGTATTTT.

This clonotype was picked up many times. The chain employs TRBV24-1 and TRBJ2-3; D remains unclear. V lost 3 bases, J lost 0 bases, and 15 bases lay in between. Germline CDR1 and CDR2: KGHDR and SFDVKD. CDR3 length: 17 amino acids. CDR3 amino acids: CATSDGSEATSTDTQYF. Written as DNA, the CDR3 is TGTGCCACCAGTGATGGCAGCGAAGCAACTAGCACAGATACGCAGTATTTT.

This clonotype has at least ten counts. V gene TRBV28 combines with J gene TRBJ2-5; 9 bases are a match to TRBD1. Germline V gene sequence: CDR1 MDHEN, CDR2 SYDVKM. Losses at the gene ends were 2 bases for V and 4 bases for J; bases not matched to a gene: 11. The CDR3 is 17 residues long. For the CDR3, the DNA is TGTGCCAGCAGTTTAACGGGACAGGGCATGGGAAGAGAGACCCAGTACTTC. Encoded protein: CASSLTGQGMGRETQYF.

This clonotype is a singleton in its sample. A read error may produce the germline difference seen at one junction end. Here the CDR3 DNA reads TGCGTCAGCAGCTGGAACACCGGGGAGCTGTTTTTT. Translated: CVSSWNTGELFF. J is TRBJ2-2 and V is TRBV5-1; D is unclear. The CDR3 is made up of 12 amino acids. Germline values: CDR1 SGHRS, CDR2 YFSETQ.

This clonotype was counted many times. The junction differs from germline at one of its ends, possibly a read error. This chain joins TRBV10-3 and TRBJ2-3; TRBD1 might be the D (6 bases). Germline V gene sequence: CDR1 ENHRY, CDR2 SYGVKD. The CDR3 is 12 amino acids. The DNA of the CDR3 is TGTGCCATCAGTGAGTCGTCGAGGGACAAGGATTTT. Its protein is CAISESSRDKDF.

This clonotype was seen at least ten times. The rearrangement links TRBV5-1 to TRBJ2-3; either TRBD1 or TRBD2 may supply D (5 bases each). The germline gives CDR1 SGHRS, CDR2 YFSETQ. V lost 2 bases and J 4 bases, leaving 11 bases between the germline ends. This CDR3 comprises 14 residues. CDR3 protein: CASSLGEIADTQYF. In DNA, the CDR3 is TGCGCCAGCAGCTTAGGGGAGATTGCAGATACGCAGTATTTT.

This clonotype came up a few times. The chain has TRBV6-1 and TRBJ1-5; TRBD1 matches at 8 bases. V gave up 10 bases and J gave up 0 bases; unmatched junction bases: 5. Per the germline V gene, CDR1 is MNHNS and CDR2 is SASEGT. The CDR3 is 14 residues long. The DNA of the CDR3 is TGTGCCACCTCGGACAGGGATAGCAATCAGCCCCAGCATTTT. This codes for CATSDRDSNQPQHF.

This clonotype came up a few times. The V gene is TRBV28, the J gene TRBJ2-1; 9 bases are a match to TRBD2. The V segment lost 6 bases and the J segment 2 bases; nucleotides outside the gene matches: 17. Germline lookup yields CDR1 MDHEN and CDR2 SYDVKM. CDR3 size: 19 residues. This CDR3 reads CASRPPRGLAQITYNEQFF. The CDR3, as DNA: TGTGCCAGCAGACCACCCAGGGGACTAGCTCAGATTACCTACAATGAGCAGTTCTTC.

This clonotype showed up many times. The chain employs TRBV27 and TRBJ1-2; D gene ambiguous. Trimming removed 6 bases at V and 8 bases at J, with 19 bases between. This CDR3 comprises 14 residues. The germline V gene encodes CDR1 MNHEY and CDR2 SMNVEV (reference sequence). CDR3 sequence (DNA): TGTGCCAGCAGACCAAGTCCTGGGGTCGGGGGCTACACCTTC. This codes for CASRPSPGVGGYTF.

V usage is TRBV9 and J usage is TRBJ2-7; D gene unclear. Per the germline V gene, CDR1 is SGDLS and CDR2 is YYNGEE. The length of the CDR3 is 13 residues. Trimming removed 2 bases at V and 7 bases at J, with 13 bases between. The CDR3 nucleotides are TGTGCCAGCAGCGTCGACATCTTTGGAGAGCAGTACTTC. Its translation: CASSVDIFGEQYF.

The V and J genes are TRBV21-1 and TRBJ2-7. TRBV21-1 is labeled a pseudogene. The CDR3 totals 13 residues. The CDR3 reads CASSNLGAYEQYF. In DNA, the CDR3 is TGTGCCAGCAGCAATCTCGGCGCCTACGAGCAGTACTTC.

In this sample, this clonotype turned up a few times. V and J are TRBV7-4 and TRBJ1-4; no reliable D call. This CDR3 region has 13 residues. CDR1 and CDR2 (germline): SGHVT, SQSDAQ. The germline V and J ends were trimmed by 1 base and 5 bases, with 5 bases remaining between them. CDR3 sequence reads: CASSLVENEKLFF. The DNA of the CDR3 is TGTGCCAGCAGCTTAGTGGAGAATGAAAAACTGTTTTTT.

The V call is TRBV7-6, the J call TRBJ2-5; 8 nucleotides line up with TRBD2. Germline CDR1 is SGHVS and CDR2 is FNYEAQ. V shed 2 bases, J shed 2 bases, and the junction held 7 bases outside the gene matches. CDR3 size: 16 residues. The CDR3 is CASSLYQTGGQETQYF. The DNA for the CDR3 is TGTGCCAGCAGCTTATACCAAACGGGGGGGCAAGAGACCCAGTACTTC.

This clonotype showed up many times. V usage is TRBV19 and J usage is TRBJ2-2; D perhaps matches TRBD2 (5 bases). V was pared by 3 bases and J by 4 bases, with 12 bases between. Germline V CDR1 and CDR2: LNHDA, SQIVND (reference sequence). The CDR3 is made up of 15 amino acids. This CDR3 reads CASSINLAITGELFF. In nucleotides, the CDR3 is TGTGCCAGTAGTATCAACCTAGCAATCACCGGGGAGCTGTTTTTT.

The V and J genes are TRBV18 and TRBJ1-1; D gene ambiguous. Trimming left V 5 bases short and J 3 bases short, with 10 bases between. This CDR3 region has 13 residues. From germline, CDR1 is KGHSH and CDR2 LQKENI. Written as DNA, the CDR3 is TGTGCCAGCTCATCAAATAGGGACACTGAAGCTTTCTTT. Translated, it gives CASSSNRDTEAFF.

This clonotype has a count of ten or more. The chain uses TRBV3-1 and TRBJ2-1; the D gene could be TRBD1 or TRBD2 (6 bases each). The CDR3 has 12 amino acids. Germline values: CDR1 LGHDT, CDR2 YNNKEL (reference sequence). Trimming removed 3 bases at V and 10 bases at J, with 10 bases between. This CDR3 reads CASSHRGGEQFF. CDR3 nucleotides: TGTGCCAGCAGCCACAGAGGGGGGGAGCAGTTCTTC.